This T cell receptor beta chain is from a study of OX40 agonist ivuxolimab in advanced cancers. Study-wide points: Nonresponders, in some cases, also had low normalized T-cell clonal expansion. Within 6 weeks, CD4+ and CD8+ blood T cells expanded clonally at 0.1 to 3.0 mg/kg.

Clones were sequenced by immunoSEQ multiplex PCR, and TCRdb holds only the in-frame ones, with some missing. The sample yields some 57,000 clones, 90% seen once. Details on this clone: Its antigen is unidentified.

This CDR3 is built from 12 residues. The V gene lost 7 bases and the J gene lost 3 bases, with 10 bases spanning the gap. Germline CDR1 reads SGHAT; CDR2 reads FQDESV (reference sequence). Baseline was the first blood sampling point, followed by cycle 4 day 1 and cycle 7 day 1. Specimen: CD4+ or CD8+ T cells sorted from blood, collected in a trial of the OX40 agonist ivuxolimab. This rearrangement joins TRBV11-1 to TRBJ2-7; a weak D match, TRBD2 (6 bases). This receptor was identified in an adult with an advanced solid tumor such as melanoma, head and neck, liver or kidney cancer. CDR3 in amino acids: CASKGGNYEQYF. CDR3 nucleotides: TGTGCCAGCAAGGGCGGGAACTACGAGCAGTACTTC.